This T cell receptor (beta chain) was captured in a study of shared clonotypes between healthy human individuals. Overall study: Per donor, CD8 memory used one plate, CD8 naive used two, CD4 memory used three and CD4 naive used three.

The sample holds one count of this clone. Its target is unknown. At one boundary the junction diverges from the germline segment, which might be a read error. Under the authors' procedure: For the immunoSEQ data, sequences were junction-only without quality scores, so filtering differed. The data were produced by immunoSEQ multiplex PCR, yet TCRdb's version contains in-frame clones alone and is incomplete. The V and J calls and the clone size are those of that table, but D and trimming were determined from the DNA. The sample lists around 320,000 clones, 87% occurring once. Whole-study findings and limits: Blood was the sole source, and tissue repertoires probably differ. Incompleteness in sorted-subset sequencing, despite large depth, was shown by rarefaction.

This clonotype originated in a man aged 18 to 29 in good health. The specimen was memory CD8+ T cells sorted from blood. Subset described: CD45RO+ cells pooled with CCR7-negative TemRA cells.

The CDR3 loop reads CASSWTGGFDRETQYF. The CDR3 DNA is TGTGCTAGCAGCTGGACAGGGGGCTTTGACAGGGAGACCCAGTACTTC. V is TRBV7-7 and J is TRBJ2-5; 11 nucleotides align to TRBD1. This CDR3 is 16 amino acids long. Germline values: CDR1 SSHAT, CDR2 FNYEAQ (reference sequence).